Shown below are 3 T cell receptor beta chains from a single sample sequenced in a study of T cells in Graves' hyperthyroidism and ophthalmopathy. The investigators amplified TCR beta CDR3 regions from RNA transcripts. The study used the HTBI primer set for a first-round RT-PCR of the TCR CDR3. MiXCR, run by TCRdb on the multiplex PCR reads, gives a single entry per CDR3 protein. Of a few hundred thousand distinct CDR3 sequences listed, 15% to 18% were seen once; the top ten hold 11% to 15%. The sequenced sample consisted of blood. The receptors stem from a woman between 18 and 29 years old with Graves' hyperthyroidism.

The V and J genes are TRBV9 and TRBJ2-7; TRBD1 matches 10 bases. J gave up 6 bases and V 3 bases, and 6 bases lay outside the gene matches. Germline-derived CDR1 and CDR2 are SGDLS and YYNGEE. The CDR3 length is 14 residues. In DNA, the CDR3 is TGTGCCAGCAGCGAGGGACAGGGGAGTTTCGAGCAGTACTTC. The encoded protein is CASSEGQGSFEQYF.

At least ten counts were recorded for this clonotype. The rearrangement uses TRBV20-1 and TRBJ1-1, with D unclear. The CDR3 spans 14 residues. V was trimmed by 5 bases and J by 1 base, leaving 14 bases between them. Germline V gene sequence: CDR1 DFQATT, CDR2 SNEGSKA (reference sequence). This CDR3 is CSAPRTGPNTEAFF. The CDR3, as DNA: TGCAGTGCTCCCCGGACTGGGCCGAACACTGAAGCTTTCTTT.

The CDR3 DNA follows: TGTGCCACCAGCAGAGGGTCGGGGACAGGGGGCGCCGATGAAGCTTTCTTT. The encoded protein is CATSRGSGTGGADEAFF. The genes are TRBV15 and TRBJ1-1; 12 bases fit TRBD1. CDR3 length equals 17 residues. Germline lookup yields CDR1 LNHNV and CDR2 YYDKDF (reference sequence). V lost 1 base, J lost 7 bases, and 10 bases stayed unmatched. Full variable domain (rest looked up from reference TRBV15 and TRBJ1-1): DAMVIQNPRYQVTQFGKPVTLSCSQTLNHNVMYWYQQKSSQAPKLLFHYYDKDFNNEADTPDNFQSRRPNTSFCFLDIRSPGLGDTAMYLCATSRGSGTGGADEAFFGQGTRLTVV.